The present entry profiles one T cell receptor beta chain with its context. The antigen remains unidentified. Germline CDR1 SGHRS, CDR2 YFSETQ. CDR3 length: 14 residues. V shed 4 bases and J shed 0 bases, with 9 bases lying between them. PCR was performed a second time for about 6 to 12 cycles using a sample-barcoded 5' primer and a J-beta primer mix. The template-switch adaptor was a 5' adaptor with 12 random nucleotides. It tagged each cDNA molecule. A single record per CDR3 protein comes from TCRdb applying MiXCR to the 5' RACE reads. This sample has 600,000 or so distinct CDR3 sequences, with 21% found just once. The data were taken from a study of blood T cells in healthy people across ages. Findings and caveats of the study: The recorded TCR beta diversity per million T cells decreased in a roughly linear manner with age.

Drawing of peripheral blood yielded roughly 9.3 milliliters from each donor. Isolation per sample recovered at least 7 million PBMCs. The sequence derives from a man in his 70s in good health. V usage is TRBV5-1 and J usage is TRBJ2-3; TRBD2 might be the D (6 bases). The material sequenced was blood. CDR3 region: CASSTGSSTDTQYF. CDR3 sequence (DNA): TGCGCCAGCAGCACCGGGAGTAGCACAGATACGCAGTATTTT.